This T cell receptor (beta chain) was found in a study of response to subunit inactivated influenza vaccine. Study findings and constraints: T cells newly recruited by each seasonal influenza vaccination are few, the authors suggested.

The CDR3 is 16 amino acids. CDR1 is SSHAT, CDR2 FNYEAQ, per germline (reference sequence). This clonotype came up a few times. The antigen remains undetermined. At one of its ends the junction is not consistent with the germline gene, which may arise from a read error. TCRdb itself ran the RT-PCR reads through MiXCR, one entry per CDR3 protein. The data show 550,000 to 600,000 distinct CDR3 sequences, approximately 12% seen once. The TCR originated in a man aged 45-60 years who received an inactivated influenza vaccine. The chain combines TRBV7-7 with TRBJ2-3; 9 positions match TRBD2. The sequencing used PBMCs from blood, collected on the day of vaccination. This chain's CDR3 is CASSSRGGPGLDTQYF. DNA for the CDR3: TGTGCTAGCAGCTCGCGGGGGGGTCCCGGGTTGGATACGCAGTATTTT. The full variable domain, with the rest looked up from reference TRBV7-7 and TRBJ2-3, is GAGVSQSPRYKVTKRGQDVTLRCDPISSHATLYWYQQALGQGPEFLTYFNYEAQPDKSGLPSDRFSAERPEGSISTLTIQRTEQRDSAMYRCASSSRGGPGLDTQYFGPGTRLTVL.